These T cell receptor beta chains were read from a single sample in a study of CD8+ T cells in alopecia areata. Assay used: immunoSEQ multiplex PCR; TCRdb lists only in-frame clones, some missing. The table shows more than 150,000 clones, with roughly 46% occurring only once. Sequencing used CD8+ T cells sorted from blood, obtained at approximately week 52, from a patient treated with tofacitinib. The receptors stem from a human donor with alopecia areata. Each CDR3 is given with its conserved first and last residue. The D gene is left open where the match is weak. Clone size, where shown, is once, few, many, or a class for clones that have expanded.

CASSLVEVRQETQYF	TGTGCCAGCAGCTTGGTAGAGGTACGACAAGAGACCCAGTACTTC	-	TRBV5-4	-	TRBJ2-5
CASSFVNGELFF	TGTGCCAGCAGCTTTGTTAACGGGGAGCTGTTTTTT	once	TRBV7-8	-	TRBJ2-2
CASSIYDGGPYEQYF	TGTGCCAGCAGCATCTACGACGGGGGTCCCTACGAGCAGTACTTC	-	TRBV5-6	-	TRBJ2-7
CASSPGRSTDTQYF	TGTGCCAGCTCCCCGGGGCGGAGCACAGATACGCAGTATTTT	-	TRBV7-3	-	TRBJ2-3
CASSSLGHKNTEAFF	TGTGCCAGCAGCTCCCTAGGGCATAAGAACACTGAAGCTTTCTTT	-	TRBV2	-	TRBJ1-1
CASSEVFSSFDEQFF	TGTGCCAGCAGTGAAGTTTTCTCGAGTTTCGATGAGCAGTTCTTC	-	TRBV2	-	TRBJ2-1
CASSTGQDPYNEQFF	TGTGCCAGCAGCACCGGACAGGACCCTTACAATGAGCAGTTCTTC	-	TRBV5-4	TRBD1	TRBJ2-1
CSGLLGGAGYTF	TGCAGCGGCCTCCTAGGGGGAGCCGGCTACACCTTC	few	TRBV29-1	-	TRBJ1-2
CASSPNLETQYF	TGTGCCAGCAGCCCCAACTTGGAGACCCAGTACTTC	-	TRBV7-2	-	TRBJ2-5
CASSPSQGAYNEQFF	TGTGCCAGCAGTCCTTCGCAGGGGGCCTACAATGAGCAGTTCTTC	-	TRBV27	TRBD1	TRBJ2-1
CASSLKGHYTGELFF	TGTGCCAGCAGCTTGAAAGGTCACTACACCGGGGAGCTGTTTTTT	-	TRBV5-4	-	TRBJ2-2
CSVKEQGAGDTQYF	TGCAGCGTGAAGGAACAGGGGGCAGGAGATACGCAGTATTTT	once	TRBV29-1	TRBD1	TRBJ2-3
CASSPNSSIGADSGNTIYF	TGTGCCAGCAGCCCTAACTCCTCCATAGGGGCCGACTCTGGAAACACCATATATTTT	-	TRBV7-4	-	TRBJ1-3
CASSQEDSYEQYF	TGTGCCAGCAGCCAAGAGGACTCCTACGAGCAGTACTTC	few	TRBV4-2	-	TRBJ2-7
CASSLTAPEETQYF	TGTGCCAGCAGTCTGACAGCTCCTGAGGAGACCCAGTACTTC	-	TRBV27	-	TRBJ2-5
CASSYGGGNQPQHF	TGTGCCAGCAGTTACGGGGGGGGTAATCAGCCCCAGCATTTT	-	TRBV6-5	-	TRBJ1-5
CASSLAGNSNQPQHF	TGCGCCAGCAGCTTGGCTGGGAATAGCAATCAGCCCCAGCATTTT	-	TRBV5-1	-	TRBJ1-5
CASSVGGARGTDTQYF	TGTGCCAGCAGCGTAGGAGGGGCCCGTGGCACAGATACGCAGTATTTT	-	TRBV9	-	TRBJ2-3
CASSYVTEDTQYF	TGTGCCAGCAGTTACGTTACAGAAGATACGCAGTATTTT	-	TRBV6-5	-	TRBJ2-3
CSVEGLAGRRTDTQYF	TGCAGCGTCGAGGGACTAGCGGGGCGGCGCACAGATACGCAGTATTTT	-	TRBV29-1	TRBD2	TRBJ2-3
CASSPLSTVRGSPLHF	TGTGCCAGCAGCCCACTTTCGACGGTCCGAGGTTCACCCCTCCACTTT	few	TRBV7-9	-	TRBJ1-6
CASSFPGSNEELFF	TGTGCCAGCAGCTTCCCGGGATCTAATGAAGAACTGTTTTTT	few	TRBV7-9	-	TRBJ1-4
CAWSVTGGGYGYTF	TGTGCCTGGAGTGTGACAGGGGGGGGCTATGGCTACACCTTC	-	TRBV30	TRBD1	TRBJ1-2
CASSLGGTKGNVLTF	TGTGCCAGCAGCTTAGGCGGGACCAAGGGCAACGTCCTGACTTTC	-	TRBV11-2	-	TRBJ2-6
CASSFEGVGQPQHF	TGTGCCAGCAGTTTTGAAGGGGTAGGTCAGCCCCAGCATTTT	-	TRBV27	-	TRBJ1-5
CASGSGQPYEQYF	TGTGCCAGCGGGTCGGGACAGCCCTACGAGCAGTACTTC	-	TRBV2	TRBD1	TRBJ2-7
CASSLKGANVLTF	TGTGCCAGCAGCTTGAAAGGGGCCAACGTCCTGACTTTC	few	TRBV5-4	-	TRBJ2-6